This T cell receptor (beta chain) was found in a study of T cell repertoires in ileal Crohn's disease (dated by TCRdb to between 2018 and 2021). Background on the whole study: The median duration of disease was roughly 7.6 years, and at the time of surgery approximately 34% of patients were active smokers. All patients had surgery for a complication: stricturing disease in around 60% and penetrating disease in roughly 39%. About half of the patients received postoperative therapy: 11 received thiopurines and roughly 17 received anti-TNF agents. M6 samples were neoterminal ileum biopsies taken at postoperative colonoscopy. TCR repertoire analysis was performed in approximately 52 Crohn's disease patients drawn from a prospective multicentre cohort. The study was conducted in parallel with a multicentre cohort that was designed to identify predictors of early endoscopic recurrence following ileocolonic resection. A Rutgeerts score above i0 was used to define endoscopic postoperative recurrence. A total of approximately 170 mucosal samples from 60 or so patients were sequenced, collected from several sites on the surgical specimen as well as at postoperative endoscopy. Study-wide conclusions, independent of this receptor: The timing of postoperative endoscopy varied within the first year after surgery, and the median delay was 6.9 months. Endoscopic recurrence was linked to a higher percentage of high-frequency clones at surgery, and recurrence occurred in every patient whose clonality exceeded 26.8% (18/57). A significantly higher proportion of clonal expansions was observed in active smokers at surgery than in non-smokers (approximately 26% vs 20%, p=0.02). More high-frequency clones were carried by sorted CD8 T cells than by CD4 T cells, suggesting that mucosal expansions were mainly CD8. Only a subgroup of patients, of unstated size, had their mucosal CD4 and CD8 T cells sorted and sequenced.

For this clone: The specificity of this receptor is unknown. Base qualities are not recorded, but no much larger clone differs from it by a single base.

The time point label on this specimen signifies: neoterminal ileum biopsy at postoperative endoscopy, about 6 months after surgery. Eligible patients were adults with ileal or ileocolonic Crohn's disease who had an indication for ileocolonic resection. Whole ileal mucosal biopsies were kept frozen at -80 degrees C prior to DNA extraction. Genomic DNA was extracted from frozen whole biopsies with a TRizol-based method and quantified on a NanoDrop 2000 spectrophotometer. For commercial TCRB immunosequencing, roughly 0.5 micrograms of biopsy DNA were submitted for each sample. Adaptive Biotechnology amplified the CDR3 regions from genomic DNA with a two-step multiplex PCR designed to control amplification bias. Primers for every V and J gene segment were used in the first PCR, and barcodes and Illumina adapters were added in the second PCR. CDR3 libraries were sequenced on an Illumina instrument. Per the authors' processing: Analysis combined the vendor-provided pipelines with custom analysis of raw data in R/Bioconductor under R version 3.3.0. Clonality, which ranges from 0 to 1, was calculated as the inverse of the normalised Shannon entropy across all productive clones. High-frequency clones were defined as the share of the repertoire taken up by the top 100 clones, keeping only clones that passed a 95% confidence test. Overlap between samples was measured with the Morisita-Horn index, while repertoire diversity was measured with the Simpson index. The source is immuneACCESS, and TCRdb retained only in-frame sequences with V and J called. Part of the clones is not carried over; for the studies checked, unresolved V genes explain less than half of this, and the remainder is unexplained. V and J calls and clone size are as listed in that table; D and trimming were resolved from the DNA. This sample lists 11,000 or so clones; approximately 72% were detected once. Over 13% of the sample belongs to the ten largest clones.

Deletion took 0 bases off V and 3 bases off J, with a span of 10 bases between the germline ends. CDR1 and CDR2, per the germline V gene, are SGHDT and YYEEEE. CDR3 length: 14 amino acids, cysteine to phenylalanine. Only the CDR3 part of the read is kept: 42 bases, read in frame from the first base. The sequencing input was ileal tissue. The chain joins TRBV5-6 to TRBJ2-7; matching of 5 bases hints at TRBD1 as the D gene. This receptor was obtained from an adult with Crohn's disease. The CDR3 corresponds to CASSLGQRNYEQYF. DNA sequence: TGTGCCAGCAGCTTGGGACAGAGAAACTACGAGCAGTACTTC. Outside the CDR3, residues come from the reference TRBV5-6 and TRBJ2-7 proteins, so the full variable domain is: DAGVTQSPTHLIKTRGQQVTLRCSPKSGHDTVSWYQQALGQGPQFIFQYYEEEERQRGNFPDRFSGHQFPNYSSELNVNALLLGDSALYLCASSLGQRNYEQYFGPGTRLTVT.